The rows below give T cell receptor beta chains drawn from one sample of a study of tumor and adjacent non-tumor tissue in lung cancer. TCRdb re-called the multiplex PCR reads through MiXCR, storing one row per CDR3 protein. The sample has 110,000 or so distinct CDR3 sequences, under 65% seen once. Material for sequencing was distant non-tumor lung tissue. The source is a man aged 55 to 70 with non-small cell lung cancer. Both conserved end residues are trimmed from each CDR3.

j_gene,v_gene,CDR3aa
TRBJ1-2,TRBV5-5,AISLEAGSYSYT
TRBJ1-1,TRBV20-1,SAFRTENTEAF
TRBJ2-2,TRBV11-1,ASSFLDARELF
TRBJ1-3,TRBV6-5,ASSYSTGVGNTIY
TRBJ2-2,TRBV4-2,ARSQYRGFPNAGELF
TRBJ2-7,TRBV5-4,ASSSDPGNTYEQY
TRBJ1-5,TRBV12-3/TRBV12-4,ASSQGTGGCQPQH
TRBJ2-2,TRBV7-9,ASSSQGANTEELF
TRBJ1-2,TRBV5-4,AGSWDRDHGYI
TRBJ2-7,TRBV28,TSSQGLRTMEQY
TRBJ2-3,TRBV5-1,ASSVTGLAGSFDTQY
TRBJ1-5,TRBV4-1,ASGQDTGSNRPQH
TRBJ2-2,TRBV13,AGSITTSENTGELF
TRBJ2-1,TRBV11-2,ANSSVAQF
TRBJ1-1,TRBV2,ASSDPLGVGGTEAF
TRBJ2-3,TRBV12-3/TRBV12-4,TSSPNSDQVNTQY
TRBJ2-7,TRBV6-1,ASARSFEYEQH
TRBJ2-1,TRBV14,ASSQDFRVGEQF
TRBJ1-4,TRBV5-4,ATSTGQGTFEKLF
TRBJ1-3,TRBV12-3/TRBV12-4,ASSQGGDGSTIY
TRBJ2-7,TRBV29-1,SVVLAGYYEQY
TRBJ2-5,TRBV12-3/TRBV12-4,ASSLVEHRETQY
TRBJ1-5,TRBV12-3/TRBV12-4,ASSRTGISNQLQH
TRBJ2-1,TRBV29-1,SVEILAGGNEQF
TRBJ2-1,TRBV29-1,SVEGGSSYNEQF
TRBJ2-3,TRBV12-3/TRBV12-4,ASSSYFTTDTQY
TRBJ1-5,TRBV20-1,SAREGPRPLYSNQPQH
TRBJ2-1,TRBV11-2,ASSLVGRACEQF
TRBJ1-4,TRBV4-1,DSCKGQGATTNEKLF
TRBJ2-1,TRBV11-3,ASWEGLANEQF
TRBJ1-1,TRBV12-3/TRBV12-4,VSRPGGHTNTEAF
TRBJ1-1,TRBV6-6,ASIAPGLRVAF
TRBJ2-2,TRBV30,AWSEGIITWELF
TRBJ2-1,TRBV12-3/TRBV12-4,ANRHGTGAMF
TRBJ2-1,TRBV11-3,ASSFSHGLPTSMEQF
TRBJ2-5,TRBV11-2,ASRPRTSGVGEGQC
TRBJ1-2,TRBV4-2,ASSLSTISDYGYT
TRBJ2-1,TRBV29-1,SVERGPGNEQL
TRBJ2-3,TRBV11-2,ASSLAGSERVADMQY
TRBJ2-7,TRBV10-3,AIRERDSSHEQY
TRBJ2-1,TRBV6-2/TRBV6-3,ASSTPIIAGNNEQF
TRBJ1-2,TRBV4-1,ASSHSDKGANYGYT
TRBJ2-3,TRBV9,ASSGLAGGPSDTQY
TRBJ2-7,TRBV7-9,ASIMDGAGVEQY
TRBJ1-5,TRBV29-1,SASQVFYQPQH
TRBJ2-1,TRBV5-4,AIRWRQGNSEQF
TRBJ2-5,TRBV6-6,ASAGEGTQY
TRBJ2-2,TRBV5-6,ASSARGVWGNTGELF
TRBJ2-2,TRBV12-3/TRBV12-4,ASRLMMTNTGELF
TRBJ2-1,TRBV29-1,SVEEIFNEQF
TRBJ2-1,TRBV6-2/TRBV6-3,ARSYRLAAEQF
TRBJ2-1,TRBV29-1,SVSCSSYNEQF
TRBJ2-1,TRBV29-1,SIEGTDPHNEQF
TRBJ1-2,TRBV6-5,ASSSNVEGGYT
TRBJ2-5,TRBV5-6,ASISAGPETQY
TRBJ1-2,TRBV4-2,ASSQVSGMDYGYT
TRBJ1-1,TRBV29-1,SVALTGGLTETF
TRBJ2-2,TRBV11-2,ATSSGQNTGELF
TRBJ2-2,TRBV12-3/TRBV12-4,ASSGGLAGDRNTGELF
TRBJ2-2,TRBV6-5,VSSYHPGTGELF